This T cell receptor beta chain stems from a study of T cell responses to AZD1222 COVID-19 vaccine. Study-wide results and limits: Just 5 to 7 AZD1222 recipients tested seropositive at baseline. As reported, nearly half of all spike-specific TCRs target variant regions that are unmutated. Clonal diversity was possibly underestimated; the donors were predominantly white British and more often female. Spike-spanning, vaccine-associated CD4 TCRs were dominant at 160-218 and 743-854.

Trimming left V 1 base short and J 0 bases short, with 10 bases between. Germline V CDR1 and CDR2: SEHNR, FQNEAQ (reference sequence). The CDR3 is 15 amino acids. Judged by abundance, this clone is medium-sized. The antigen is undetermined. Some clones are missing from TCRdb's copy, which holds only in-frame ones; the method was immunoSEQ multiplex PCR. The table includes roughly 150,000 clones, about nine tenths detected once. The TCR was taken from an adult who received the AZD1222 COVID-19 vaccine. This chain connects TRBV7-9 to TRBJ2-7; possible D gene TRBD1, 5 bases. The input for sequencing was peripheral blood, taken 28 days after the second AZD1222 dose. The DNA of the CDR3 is TGTGCCAGCAGCTTAGGGGGCAGGGCCTCCTACGAGCAGTACTTC. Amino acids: CASSLGGRASYEQYF. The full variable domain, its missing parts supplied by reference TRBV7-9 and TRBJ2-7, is DTGVSQNPRHKITKRGQNVTFRCDPISEHNRLYWYRQTLGQGPEFLTYFQNEAQLEKSRLLSDRFSAERPKGSFSTLEIQRTEQGDSAMYLCASSLGGRASYEQYFGPGTRLTVT.